These 21 T cell receptor beta chains came from one sample sequenced in a study of cytomegalovirus exposure and HLA in healthy donors. PCR primers comprised 60 Vbeta and 13 Jbeta primers. Assay used: immunoSEQ multiplex PCR; TCRdb lists only in-frame clones, some missing. The profile shows about 160,000 clones, around 82% of them singletons. The sample consisted of PBMCs. These receptors all come from a man aged 30 to 45 in good health and CMV-seronegative.

The rearrangement links TRBV5-1 to TRBJ1-2; D is undetermined. The ends were cut back, 0 bases at V and 2 bases at J, with 8 bases in the middle. The CDR3 has 14 amino acids. Germline V gene data show CDR1 as SGHRS and CDR2 as YFSETQ. Here the CDR3 reads CASSLGNSNYGYTF. The CDR3 DNA reads as TGCGCCAGCAGCTTGGGAAACAGCAACTATGGCTACACCTTC.

The J gene is TRBJ1-1, the V gene TRBV19; 11 bases align to TRBD1. J lost 11 bases, V lost 1 base, and 6 bases had no gene match. The length of the CDR3 is 14 residues. CDR1 and CDR2 from the germline V gene are LNHDA and SQIVND (reference sequence). CDR3 in amino acids: CASSIGRDRGRAFF. The CDR3 DNA sequence: TGTGCCAGTAGTATAGGCCGGGACAGGGGGAGGGCTTTCTTT.

The chain couples TRBV5-1 to TRBJ1-1, with 8 bases identical to TRBD1. The V segment lost 6 bases and the J segment 5 bases; nucleotides outside the gene matches: 9. This CDR3 has 14 amino acids. Germline values: CDR1 SGHRS, CDR2 YFSETQ. The CDR3 DNA follows: TGCGCCAGCAACCATGGACAGGGACAAACTGAAGCTTTCTTT. It is translated as CASNHGQGQTEAFF.

V is TRBV9 and J is TRBJ1-2; 9 bases map to TRBD1. Looked up from germline, CDR1 is SGDLS and CDR2 is YYNGEE. With V trimmed by 4 bases and J by 6 bases, 10 bases remained unmatched. The CDR3 covers 15 residues. CDR3 DNA: TGTGCCAGCAGCCGAATGGACAGGGGAGGAGATGGCTACACCTTC. Encoded protein: CASSRMDRGGDGYTF.

This clone has only one observation. This chain links TRBV30 with TRBJ1-1, with TRBD1 identical over 7 bases. Looked up from germline, CDR1 is GTSNPN and CDR2 is SVGIG (reference sequence). V dropped 2 bases and J dropped 4; count of bases not matched to a gene: 10. CDR3 length equals 15 residues. CDR3 amino acids: CAWSFRGLEVTEAFF. The CDR3 bases are TGTGCCTGGAGTTTTAGGGGGCTGGAAGTCACTGAAGCTTTCTTT.

The J gene is TRBJ2-1, the V gene TRBV11-3, with no clear D. Germline V gene data show CDR1 as SGHNT and CDR2 as YENEEA. The CDR3 extends over 12 amino acids. The V end lost 0 bases, the J end lost 8 bases, and 5 bases lay between the germline ends. The CDR3 region has the DNA TGTGCCAGCAGCTTAGATACAGATGAGCAGTTCTTC. This codes for CASSLDTDEQFF.

The chain recombines TRBV19 with TRBJ1-1; TRBD1 agrees at 7 bases. This CDR3 contains 14 residues. CDR1 is LNHDA, CDR2 SQIVND, per germline (reference sequence). After removal of 4 bases from V and 1 base from J, the junction contained 3 bases not matched to a gene. The CDR3 coding sequence is TGTGCCAGTAGTACCTGGACAGGGAACACTGAAGCTTTCTTT. Protein sequence: CASSTWTGNTEAFF. Filled out from reference TRBV19 and TRBJ1-1, the complete variable domain reads DGGITQSPKYLFRKEGQNVTLSCEQNLNHDAMYWYRQDPGQGLRLIYYSQIVNDFQKGDIAEGYSVSREKKESFPLTVTSAQKNPTAFYLCASSTWTGNTEAFFGQGTRLTVV.

This CDR3 is CASSEGTVSNQPQHF. The CDR3 DNA sequence: TGTGCCAGCAGTGAAGGGACAGTTAGCAATCAGCCCCAGCATTTT. V gene TRBV6-1 combines with J gene TRBJ1-5; the D gene is possibly TRBD1 (6 bases). The ends were cut back, 1 base at V and 0 bases at J, with 7 bases in the middle. The length of the CDR3 is 15 residues. Germline V CDR1 and CDR2: MNHNS, SASEGT.

The chain carries TRBV20-1 and TRBJ1-5; tentatively, D is TRBD1 (6 bases). Germline V gives CDR1 DFQATT, CDR2 SNEGSKA (reference sequence). The CDR3 has 11 residues. V lost 3 bases to trimming and J lost 11 bases, with 11 bases between them. CDR3 loop: CSARRGRTQHF. The CDR3 DNA follows: TGCAGTGCTAGGCGGGGGCGGACCCAGCATTTT.

J is TRBJ1-6 and V is TRBV6-1; 7 bases are shared with TRBD1. The CDR3 is 14 amino acids. Germline CDR1 MNHNS, CDR2 SASEGT. After removal of 3 bases from V and 6 bases from J, the junction contained 2 bases not matched to a gene. CDR3 DNA sequence: TGTGCCAGCAGTGATCGACAGGGTAATTCACCCCTCCACTTT. Translated: CASSDRQGNSPLHF.

This clone was detected a few times. The J gene is TRBJ2-7, the V gene TRBV9; D possibly corresponds to TRBD2 (5 bases). Germline V CDR1 and CDR2: SGDLS, YYNGEE. V was trimmed by 2 bases and J by 2 bases, leaving 11 bases between them. The CDR3 has 14 amino acids. In DNA, the CDR3 is TGTGCCAGCAGCGTTGTGGACGGGGCCTACGAGCAGTACTTC. Protein sequence: CASSVVDGAYEQYF.

J is TRBJ1-3 and V is TRBV14; D not certain. CDR1 and CDR2 from the germline V gene are SGHDN and FVKESK. The CDR3 totals 14 residues. Trimming removed 8 bases at V and 7 bases at J, with 18 bases between. Here the CDR3 DNA reads TGTGCCAGCCCCAGACGGCAGGTGAACAACACCATATATTTT. This codes for CASPRRQVNNTIYF.

This rearrangement joins TRBV5-5 to TRBJ1-5; 7 bases fit TRBD1. J gave up 5 bases and V 8 bases, and 7 bases lay outside the gene matches. This CDR3 has 13 residues. From germline, CDR1 is SGHKS and CDR2 YYEKEE (reference sequence). The CDR3 loop is CARTTGTHQPQHF. The DNA for the CDR3 is TGTGCCAGAACGACAGGGACGCATCAGCCCCAGCATTTT.

The V and J genes are TRBV29-1 and TRBJ2-7; 10 bases are shared with TRBD1. CDR1 SQVTM and CDR2 ANQGSEA come from the germline V gene. This CDR3 has 15 residues. V gave up 4 bases and J gave up 5 bases; unmatched junction bases: 11. The CDR3 here is CSVGVGGQGWNEQYF. CDR3 nucleotides: TGCAGCGTTGGAGTGGGGGGACAGGGGTGGAACGAGCAGTACTTC.

Notes on this clone: The junction shows a germline mismatch at one end, possibly a read error. CDR3 loop: CSSSSRRDSLYEQYF. CDR3 DNA sequence: TGTTCCAGCAGCTCTCGACGGGACAGCCTCTACGAGCAGTACTTC. This chain connects TRBV7-9 to TRBJ2-7; 7 bases agree with TRBD1. The CDR3 consists of 15 residues. Germline V gene sequence: CDR1 SEHNR, CDR2 FQNEAQ (reference sequence).

This chain links TRBV5-1 with TRBJ2-7, with 10 bases that match TRBD2. V trimming: 2 bases; J trimming: 1 base; junction bases outside the gene matches: 0. Germline assignment: CDR1 SGHRS and CDR2 YFSETQ. The CDR3 loop spans 14 amino acids. The chain's CDR3 is CASSFSGGSYEQYF. The CDR3 bases are TGCGCCAGCAGCTTTAGCGGGGGGTCCTACGAGCAGTACTTC.

V and J are TRBV5-1 and TRBJ2-6, with D tentatively TRBD1 (6 bases). The germline CDR1 and CDR2 sequences are SGHRS and YFSETQ. The CDR3 runs to 17 residues. Trimming left V 4 bases short and J 0 bases short, with 14 bases between. The CDR3 is CASSQITGTSGANVLTF. The CDR3 coding sequence is TGCGCCAGCAGCCAAATCACAGGGACCTCTGGGGCCAACGTCCTGACTTTC. The variable domain in full, with the rest retrieved from reference TRBV5-1 and TRBJ2-6, is KAGVTQTPRYLIKTRGQQVTLSCSPISGHRSVSWYQQTPGQGLQFLFEYFSETQRNKGNFPGRFSGRQFSNSRSEMNVSTLELGDSALYLCASSQITGTSGANVLTFGAGSRLTVL.

The genes are TRBV11-3 and TRBJ2-7, with 7 positions matching TRBD1. With V trimmed by 5 bases and J by 2 bases, 15 bases remained unmatched. The CDR3 spans 17 residues. The V gene's germline CDR1 is SGHNT and CDR2 YENEEA. CDR3 protein: CASSLGQRQLPAYEQYF. The CDR3 DNA follows: TGTGCCAGCAGCCTGGGACAGAGACAACTTCCCGCCTACGAGCAGTACTTC. The full variable domain, rest sourced from reference TRBV11-3 and TRBJ2-7, is EAGVVQSPRYKIIEKKQPVAFWCNPISGHNTLYWYLQNLGQGPELLIRYENEEAVDDSQLPKDRFSAERLKGVDSTLKIQPAELGDSAVYLCASSLGQRQLPAYEQYFGPGTRLTVT.

The chain joins TRBV27 to TRBJ2-6; a weak D match, TRBD1 (6 bases). V shed 6 bases and J shed 1 base, with 10 bases lying between them. CDR3 length: 15 residues. CDR1 and CDR2 (germline): MNHEY, SMNVEV (reference sequence). For the CDR3, the DNA is TGTGCCAGCAGGATAGACAGGTCTGGGGCCAACGTCCTGACTTTC. Protein sequence: CASRIDRSGANVLTF.

The rearrangement uses TRBV2 and TRBJ1-4, with 8 nucleotides matching TRBD1. Germline V CDR1 and CDR2: SNHLY, FYNNEI. This CDR3 comprises 13 residues. V was pared by 4 bases and J by 5 bases, with 0 bases of the junction left unmatched. CDR3 coding DNA: TGTGCCAGCAGTGGGACAGGGAATGAAAAACTGTTTTTT. Its translation is CASSGTGNEKLFF.

This clone was detected only once. The chain couples TRBV4-2 to TRBJ2-7; D possibly corresponds to TRBD1 (5 bases). Looked up from germline, CDR1 is LGHNA and CDR2 is YNFKEQ. This CDR3 comprises 15 residues. The germline V and J ends were trimmed by 0 bases and 1 base, with 10 bases remaining between them. CDR3 in amino acids: CASSQESAGSYEQYF. The CDR3, as DNA: TGTGCCAGCAGCCAAGAGTCGGCAGGGTCCTACGAGCAGTACTTC.